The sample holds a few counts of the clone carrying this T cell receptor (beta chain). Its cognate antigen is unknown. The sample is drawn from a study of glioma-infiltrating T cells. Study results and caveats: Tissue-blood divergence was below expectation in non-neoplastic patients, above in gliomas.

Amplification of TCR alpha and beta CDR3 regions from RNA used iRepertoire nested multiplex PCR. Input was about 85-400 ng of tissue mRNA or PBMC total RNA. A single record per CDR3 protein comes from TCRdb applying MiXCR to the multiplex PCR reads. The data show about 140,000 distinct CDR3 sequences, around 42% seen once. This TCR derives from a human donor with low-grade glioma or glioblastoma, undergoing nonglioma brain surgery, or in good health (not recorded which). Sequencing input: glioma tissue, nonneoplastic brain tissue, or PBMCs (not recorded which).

CDR3 residues: CASAWTSGIYEQYF. DNA for the CDR3: TGTGCCAGCGCCTGGACTAGCGGGATCTACGAGCAGTACTTC. The chain joins TRBV2 to TRBJ2-7, with 12 bases aligning to TRBD2. CDR3 length: 14 residues. The germline V gene has CDR1 SNHLY and CDR2 FYNNEI. V gave up 8 bases and J gave up 3 bases; unmatched junction bases: 5.